A selection of T cell receptor beta chains follows, all from one sample in a study of cytomegalovirus exposure and HLA in healthy donors. Assay used: immunoSEQ multiplex PCR; TCRdb lists only in-frame clones, some missing. Across 200,000 or so clones, the top ten clones capture approximately 0.74% of the sample. The sequencing input was PBMCs. These TCRs come from a boy aged 5-17 years in good health and CMV-seronegative. Both conserved end residues are part of each CDR3. The D gene is left open where the match is weak.

>TRBJ2-3|TRBV7-3|13|.
CASSPDPTDTQYF
TGTGCCAGCAGCCCCGATCCGACTGATACCCAGTATTTT
>TRBJ1-2|TRBV29-1|12|.
CSVEAVDYGYTF
TGCAGCGTTGAGGCCGTTGACTATGGCTACACCTTC
>TRBJ2-1|TRBV7-3|15|TRBD2
CASSLLAGGQGEQFF
TGTGCCAGCAGCTTACTAGCGGGGGGGCAGGGTGAGCAGTTCTTC
>TRBJ2-5|TRBV19|17|TRBD2
CASSITSGGEFQETQYF
TGTGCCAGTAGTATAACTAGCGGGGGGGAATTCCAAGAGACCCAGTACTTC
>TRBJ1-1|TRBV9|13|.
CASSVAMNTEAFF
TGTGCCAGCAGCGTAGCTATGAACACTGAAGCTTTCTTT
>TRBJ1-2|TRBV28|11|.
CASRNSVGYTF
TGTGCCAGCAGAAACTCGGTCGGCTACACCTTC
>TRBJ2-1|TRBV5-1|16|TRBD1
CASSGGGRQGAREQFF
TGCGCCAGCAGCGGTGGGGGACGACAGGGGGCAAGGGAGCAGTTCTTC
>TRBJ1-4|TRBV6-5|15|.
CASSYSQGLNEKLFF
TGTGCCAGCAGTTACTCGCAGGGATTAAATGAAAAACTGTTTTTT
>TRBJ1-2|TRBV9|16|.
CASSANGVGSGYGYTF
TGTGCCAGCAGCGCCAACGGGGTCGGATCGGGGTATGGCTACACCTTC
>TRBJ2-7|TRBV6-6|16|.
CASNPFPGLMDYEQYF
TGTGCCAGCAATCCATTTCCAGGGTTGATGGACTACGAGCAGTACTTC
>TRBJ2-2|TRBV7-3|15|TRBD1
CASSRDRGNTGELFF
TGTGCCAGCAGCCGGGACAGGGGGAACACCGGGGAGCTGTTTTTT
>TRBJ2-3|TRBV5-1|15|.
CASSLVAGNTDTQYF
TGCGCCAGCAGCTTGGTCGCGGGGAACACAGATACGCAGTATTTT
>TRBJ1-2|TRBV4-3|19|.
CASSQDPLGAELANYGYTF
TGCGCCAGCAGCCAAGATCCTCTGGGGGCAGAACTAGCTAACTATGGCTACACCTTC
>TRBJ1-1|TRBV9|15|.
CASSVGEGENTEAFF
TGTGCCAGCAGCGTAGGGGAGGGCGAGAACACTGAAGCTTTCTTT
>TRBJ1-1|TRBV15|18|TRBD1
CATSRSGTGQGREAEAFF
TGTGCCACCAGCAGATCCGGGACAGGGCAAGGCCGGGAAGCTGAAGCTTTCTTT